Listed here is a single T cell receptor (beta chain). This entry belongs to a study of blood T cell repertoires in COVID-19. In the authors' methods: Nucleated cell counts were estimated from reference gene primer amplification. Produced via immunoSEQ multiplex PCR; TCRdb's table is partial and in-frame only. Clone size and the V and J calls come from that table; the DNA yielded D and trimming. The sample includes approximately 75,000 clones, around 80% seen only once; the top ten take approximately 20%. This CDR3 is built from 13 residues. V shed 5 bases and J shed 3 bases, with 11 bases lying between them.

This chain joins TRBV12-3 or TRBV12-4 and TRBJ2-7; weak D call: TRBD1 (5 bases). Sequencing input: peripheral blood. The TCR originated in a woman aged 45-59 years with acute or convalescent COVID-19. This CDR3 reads CASSLQGNYEQYF. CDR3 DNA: TGTGCCAGCAGTCTCCAGGGTAACTACGAGCAGTACTTC.